This T cell receptor beta chain was sequenced in a study of blood T cell repertoires in COVID-19. For the study at large: PBMCs, B-cell-depleted T cells, or T cells were the source of the cDNA or gDNA that made up the material.

J gave up 2 bases and V 6 bases, and 5 bases lay outside the gene matches. CDR1 and CDR2 from the germline V gene are MNHNY and SVGAGI (reference sequence). This CDR3 region has 15 residues. Some clones are missing from TCRdb's copy, which holds only in-frame ones; the method was immunoSEQ multiplex PCR. The sample shows roughly 200,000 clones, 75% to 80% of them seen only once. This rearrangement joins TRBV6-6 to TRBJ1-5; 9 nucleotides align to TRBD1. The receptor was isolated from a woman aged 45-65 years with active or convalescent COVID-19. Source material: peripheral blood. CDR3 amino acids: CASRLQGAGNQPQHF. The DNA of the CDR3 is TGTGCCAGCAGATTACAGGGGGCAGGCAATCAGCCCCAGCATTTT.